The source of this T cell receptor (beta chain) is a study of shared clonotypes between healthy human individuals. Notes on the study in general: Sampling was confined to blood; repertoires within tissues likely differ. Relative to memory subsets, naive subsets generally showed larger estimated richness.

Libraries were prepared by immunoSEQ multiplex PCR; TCRdb keeps only in-frame clonotypes and omits some of them. Among about 2 million clones listed, roughly 94% were seen once. To note about this clone: Its antigen is still unknown.

CDR3 length: 16 residues. The germline V gene encodes CDR1 SGHDN and CDR2 FVKESK. V lost 4 bases, J lost 8 bases, and 21 bases lay in between. This sequence originates from a man younger than 35 in good health. The genes are TRBV14 and TRBJ2-1; TRBD2 is a possible D gene (6 bases). Sequenced material: naive CD4+ T cells sorted from blood. Subset: CD45RA+ positively selected. The CDR3 reads CASSRWVGTGGDEQFF. CDR3 DNA sequence: TGTGCCAGCAGCCGGTGGGTCGGGACGGGCGGGGATGAGCAGTTCTTC.